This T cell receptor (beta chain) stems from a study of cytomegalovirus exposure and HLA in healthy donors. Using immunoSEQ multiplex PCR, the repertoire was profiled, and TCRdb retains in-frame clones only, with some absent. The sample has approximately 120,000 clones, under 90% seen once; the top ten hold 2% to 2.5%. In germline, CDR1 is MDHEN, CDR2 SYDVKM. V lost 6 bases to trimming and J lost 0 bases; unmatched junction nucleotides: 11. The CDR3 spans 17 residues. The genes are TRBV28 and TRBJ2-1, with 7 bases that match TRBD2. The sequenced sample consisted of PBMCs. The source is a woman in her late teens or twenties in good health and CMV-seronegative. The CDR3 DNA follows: TGTGCCAGCAGCTCCATTCCTAGCGGCAGCTCCTACAATGAGCAGTTCTTC. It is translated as CASSSIPSGSSYNEQFF. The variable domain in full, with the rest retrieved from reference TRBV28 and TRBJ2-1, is DVKVTQSSRYLVKRTGEKVFLECVQDMDHENMFWYRQDPGLGLRLIYFSYDVKMKEKGDIPEGYSVSREKKERFSLILESASTNQTSMYLCASSSIPSGSSYNEQFFGPGTRLTVL.